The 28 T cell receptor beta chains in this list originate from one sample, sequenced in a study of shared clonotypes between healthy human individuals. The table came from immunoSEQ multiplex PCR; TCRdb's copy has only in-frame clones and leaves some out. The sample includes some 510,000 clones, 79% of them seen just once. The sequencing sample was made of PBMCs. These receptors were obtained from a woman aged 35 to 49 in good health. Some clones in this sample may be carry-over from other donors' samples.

CDR3 in DNA: TGTGCCAGCAGCATCTCGGACGGGGGCTACGAGCAGTACTTC. Encoded protein: CASSISDGGYEQYF. The chain carries TRBV7-8 and TRBJ2-7; weak D call: TRBD2 (6 bases). The CDR3 length is 14 residues. V lost 5 bases, J lost 3 bases, and 14 bases lay in between. CDR1 is SGHVS and CDR2 is FQNEAQ in the germline V gene.

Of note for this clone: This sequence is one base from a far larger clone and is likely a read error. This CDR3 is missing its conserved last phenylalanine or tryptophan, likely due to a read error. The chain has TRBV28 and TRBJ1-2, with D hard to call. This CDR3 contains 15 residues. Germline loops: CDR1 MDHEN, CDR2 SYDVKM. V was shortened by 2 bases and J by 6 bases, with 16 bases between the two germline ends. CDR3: CASSLNAASANGYTL. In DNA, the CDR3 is TGTGCCAGCAGTTTAAATGCGGCCAGTGCAAATGGCTACACCCTC.

CDR3 in amino acids: CASSRTGNYGYTF. The CDR3 nucleotides are TGTGCCAGCAGCCGAACCGGGAACTATGGCTACACCTTC. The chain combines TRBV5-4 with TRBJ1-2; D uncertain. The V and J ends lost 4 bases and 2 bases respectively, with 9 bases between them. This CDR3 region has 13 residues. Germline V gene sequence: CDR1 SGHNT, CDR2 YYREEE (reference sequence).

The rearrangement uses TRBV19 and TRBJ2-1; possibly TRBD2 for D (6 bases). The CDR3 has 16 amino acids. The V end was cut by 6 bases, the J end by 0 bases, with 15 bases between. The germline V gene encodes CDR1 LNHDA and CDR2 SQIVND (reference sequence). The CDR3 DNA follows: TGTGCCAGTAGGAAGGGACTCCTGAGCTCCTACAATGAGCAGTTCTTC. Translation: CASRKGLLSSYNEQFF.

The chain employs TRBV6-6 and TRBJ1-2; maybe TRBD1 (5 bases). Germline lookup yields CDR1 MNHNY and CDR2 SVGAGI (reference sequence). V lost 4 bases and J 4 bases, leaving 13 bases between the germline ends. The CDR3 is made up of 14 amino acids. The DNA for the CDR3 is TGTGCCAGCAGTTCCACTTGGACAACCTATGGCTACACCTTC. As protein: CASSSTWTTYGYTF.

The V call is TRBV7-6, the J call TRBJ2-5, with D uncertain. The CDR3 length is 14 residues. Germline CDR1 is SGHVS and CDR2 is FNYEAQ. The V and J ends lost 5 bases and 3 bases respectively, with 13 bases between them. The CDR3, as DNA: TGTGCCAGCAGCCCCATTCTCGGAGAAGAGACCCAGTACTTC. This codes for CASSPILGEETQYF.

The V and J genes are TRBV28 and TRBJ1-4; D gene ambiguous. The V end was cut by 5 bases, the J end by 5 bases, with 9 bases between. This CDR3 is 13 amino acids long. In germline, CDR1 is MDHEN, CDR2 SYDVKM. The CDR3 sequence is CASSEPSNEKLFF. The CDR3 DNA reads TGTGCCAGCAGTGAACCTTCAAATGAAAAACTGTTTTTT.

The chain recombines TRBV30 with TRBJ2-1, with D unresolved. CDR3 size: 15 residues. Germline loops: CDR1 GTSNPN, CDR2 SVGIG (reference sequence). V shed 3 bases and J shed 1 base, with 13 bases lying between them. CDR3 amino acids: CAWSGLVGSYNEQFF. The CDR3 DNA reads TGTGCCTGGAGCGGGCTAGTCGGATCCTACAATGAGCAGTTCTTC.

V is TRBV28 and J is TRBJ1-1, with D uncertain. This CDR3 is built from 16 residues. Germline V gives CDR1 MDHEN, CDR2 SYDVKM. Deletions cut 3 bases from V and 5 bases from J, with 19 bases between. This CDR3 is CASSFRSGVWRTEAFF. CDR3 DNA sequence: TGTGCCAGCAGTTTCAGATCTGGGGTTTGGAGGACTGAAGCTTTCTTT.

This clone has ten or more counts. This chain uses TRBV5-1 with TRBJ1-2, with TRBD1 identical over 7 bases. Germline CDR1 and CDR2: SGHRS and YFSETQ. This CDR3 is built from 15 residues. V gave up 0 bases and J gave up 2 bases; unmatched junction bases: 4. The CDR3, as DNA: TGCGCCAGCAGCTTGGCGCAGGGGGAAAACTATGGCTACACCTTC. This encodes CASSLAQGENYGYTF.

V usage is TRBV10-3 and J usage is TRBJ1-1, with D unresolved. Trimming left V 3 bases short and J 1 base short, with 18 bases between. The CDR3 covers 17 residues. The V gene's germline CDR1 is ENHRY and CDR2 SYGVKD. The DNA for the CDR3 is TGTGCCATCAGTGATGGGAGGGCTAGGGCCTGGAACACTGAAGCTTTCTTT. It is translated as CAISDGRARAWNTEAFF.

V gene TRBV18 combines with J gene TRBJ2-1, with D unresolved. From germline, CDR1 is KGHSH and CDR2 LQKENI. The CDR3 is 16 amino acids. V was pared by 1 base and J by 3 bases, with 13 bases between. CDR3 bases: TGTGCCAGCTCACCACGGGTCCAGGTTTACTACAATGAGCAGTTCTTC. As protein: CASSPRVQVYYNEQFF.

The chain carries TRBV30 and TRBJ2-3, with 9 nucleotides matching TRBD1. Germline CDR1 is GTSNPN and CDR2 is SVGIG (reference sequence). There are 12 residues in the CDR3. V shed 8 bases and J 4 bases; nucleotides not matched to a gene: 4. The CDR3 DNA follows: TGTGCCCGGGACAGGGCCGCAGATACGCAGTATTTT. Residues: CARDRAADTQYF.

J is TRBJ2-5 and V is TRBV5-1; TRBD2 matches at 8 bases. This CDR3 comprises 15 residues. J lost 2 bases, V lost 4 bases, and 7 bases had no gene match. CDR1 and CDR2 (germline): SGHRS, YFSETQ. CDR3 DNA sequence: TGCGCCAGCAGCAAAGAACCTAGCGGGCAAGAGACCCAGTACTTC. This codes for CASSKEPSGQETQYF.

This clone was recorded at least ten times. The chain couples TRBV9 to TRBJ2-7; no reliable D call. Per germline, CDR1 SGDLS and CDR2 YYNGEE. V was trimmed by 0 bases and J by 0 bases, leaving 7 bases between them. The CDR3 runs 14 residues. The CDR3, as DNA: TGTGCCAGCAGCGTAGAAACTAACTCCTACGAGCAGTACTTC. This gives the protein CASSVETNSYEQYF.

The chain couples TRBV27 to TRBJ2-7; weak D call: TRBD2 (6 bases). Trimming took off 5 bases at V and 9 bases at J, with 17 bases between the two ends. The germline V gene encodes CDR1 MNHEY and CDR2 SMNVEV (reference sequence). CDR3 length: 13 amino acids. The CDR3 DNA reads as TGTGCCAGCAGTAAAGTGGTTGGGAGGAGGCAGTACTTC. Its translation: CASSKVVGRRQYF.

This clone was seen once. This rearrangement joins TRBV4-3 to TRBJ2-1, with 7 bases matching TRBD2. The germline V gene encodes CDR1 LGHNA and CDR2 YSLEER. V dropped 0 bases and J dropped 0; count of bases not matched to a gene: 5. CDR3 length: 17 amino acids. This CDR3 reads CASSQDAGGSSYNEQFF. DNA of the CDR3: TGCGCCAGCAGCCAAGATGCGGGCGGGAGCTCCTACAATGAGCAGTTCTTC.

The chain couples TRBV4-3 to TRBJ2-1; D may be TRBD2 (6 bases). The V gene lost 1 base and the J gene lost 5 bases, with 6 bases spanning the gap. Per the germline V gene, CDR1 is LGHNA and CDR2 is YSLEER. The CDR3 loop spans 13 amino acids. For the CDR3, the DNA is TGCGCCAGCAGCCAAGGGGAGGACAATGAGCAGTTCTTC. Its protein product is CASSQGEDNEQFF.

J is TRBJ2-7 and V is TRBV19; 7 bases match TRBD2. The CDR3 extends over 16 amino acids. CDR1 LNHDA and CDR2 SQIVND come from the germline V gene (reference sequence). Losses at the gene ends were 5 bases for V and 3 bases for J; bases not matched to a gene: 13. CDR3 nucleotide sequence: TGTGCCAGTAGTTCACAAAGGACTAGTCATAACTACGAGCAGTACTTC. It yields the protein CASSSQRTSHNYEQYF.

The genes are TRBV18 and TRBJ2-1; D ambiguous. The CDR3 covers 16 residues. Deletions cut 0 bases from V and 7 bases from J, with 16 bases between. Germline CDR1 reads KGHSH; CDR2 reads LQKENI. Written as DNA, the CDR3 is TGTGCCAGCTCACCACCTAACGGACGGGCGAGAAATGAGCAGTTCTTC. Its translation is CASSPPNGRARNEQFF.

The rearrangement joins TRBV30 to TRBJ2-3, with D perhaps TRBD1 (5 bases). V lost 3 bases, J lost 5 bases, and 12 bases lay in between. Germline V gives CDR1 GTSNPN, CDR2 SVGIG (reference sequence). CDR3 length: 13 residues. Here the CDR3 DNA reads TGTGCCTGGAGGTGGGCAGGGCAAGATACGCAGTATTTT. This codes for CAWRWAGQDTQYF.

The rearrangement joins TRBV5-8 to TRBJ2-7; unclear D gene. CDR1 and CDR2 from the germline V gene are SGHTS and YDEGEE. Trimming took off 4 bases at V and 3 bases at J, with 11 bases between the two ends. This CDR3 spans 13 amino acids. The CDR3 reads CASSATVGYEQYF. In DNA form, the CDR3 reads TGTGCCAGCAGCGCCACGGTTGGCTACGAGCAGTACTTC.

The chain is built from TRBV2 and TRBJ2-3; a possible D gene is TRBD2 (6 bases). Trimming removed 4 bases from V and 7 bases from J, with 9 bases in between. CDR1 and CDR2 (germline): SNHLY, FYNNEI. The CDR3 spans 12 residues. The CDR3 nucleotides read TGTGCCAGCAGTGGGGACTTGTATACGCAGTATTTT. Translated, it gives CASSGDLYTQYF.

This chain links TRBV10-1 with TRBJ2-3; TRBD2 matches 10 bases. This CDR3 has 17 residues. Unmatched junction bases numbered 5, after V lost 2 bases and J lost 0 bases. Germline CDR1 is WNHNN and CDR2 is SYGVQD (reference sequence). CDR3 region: CASSETSGTNSTDTQYF. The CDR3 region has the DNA TGCGCCAGCAGTGAGACTAGCGGGACCAATAGCACAGATACGCAGTATTTT.

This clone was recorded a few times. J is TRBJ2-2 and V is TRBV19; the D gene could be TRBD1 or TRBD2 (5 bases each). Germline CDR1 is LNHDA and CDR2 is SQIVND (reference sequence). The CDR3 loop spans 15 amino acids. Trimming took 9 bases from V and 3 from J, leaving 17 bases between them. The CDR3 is CASKSPRGDTGELFF. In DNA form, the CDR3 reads TGTGCCAGCAAATCACCGAGGGGTGACACCGGGGAGCTGTTTTTT.

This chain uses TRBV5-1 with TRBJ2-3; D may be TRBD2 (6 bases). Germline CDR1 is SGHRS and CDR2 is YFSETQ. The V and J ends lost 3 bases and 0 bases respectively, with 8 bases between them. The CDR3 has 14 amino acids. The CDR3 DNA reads TGCGCCAGCAGCTGGCGGGGTAGCACAGATACGCAGTATTTT. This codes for CASSWRGSTDTQYF.

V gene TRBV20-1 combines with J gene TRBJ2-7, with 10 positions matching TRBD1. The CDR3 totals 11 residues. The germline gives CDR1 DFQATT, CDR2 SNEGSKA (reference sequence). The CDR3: CLADRGDEQYF. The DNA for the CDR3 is TGCTTGGCGGACAGGGGGGACGAGCAGTACTTC.

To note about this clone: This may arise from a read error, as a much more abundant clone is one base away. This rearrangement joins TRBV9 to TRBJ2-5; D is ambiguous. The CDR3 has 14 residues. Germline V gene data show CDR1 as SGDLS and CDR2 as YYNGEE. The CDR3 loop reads CAGSVGQIQETQYF. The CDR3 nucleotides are TGTGCCGGCAGCGTAGGGCAGATCCAAGAGACCCAGTACTTC.